Below are 7 T cell receptor beta chains sequenced from a single sample in a study of graft-versus-host responses after intestinal transplantation. Measured with immunoSEQ multiplex PCR; TCRdb has only the in-frame clones, and not every one. The table records 20,000 to 25,000 clones, 55% to 70% of them present only once. The source was alloreactive CD4+ T cells from a mixed lymphocyte reaction culture, collected before intestinal transplant. Subset specified: CFSE-low proliferating T cells sorted from approximately 6-day pre-transplant mixed lymphocyte reaction (GvH or HvG direction). All receptors come from a human patient who received an intestinal transplant.

The rearrangement joins TRBV5-6 to TRBJ1-4; tentative D call: TRBD1 (6 bases). The CDR3 consists of 15 residues. The V and J ends lost 7 bases and 0 bases respectively, with 13 bases between them. Germline V gene lookup returns CDR1 SGHDT and CDR2 YYEEEE. In nucleotides, the CDR3 is TGTGCCAGCGGGGCCGACAGGACAACTAATGAAAAACTGTTTTTT. It encodes CASGADRTTNEKLFF.

CDR3 loop: CAISDTAKNIQYF. The CDR3 DNA follows: TGTGCCATCAGTGACACTGCCAAAAACATTCAGTACTTC. This chain uses TRBV10-3 with TRBJ2-4; no firm D call. The germline V gene encodes CDR1 ENHRY and CDR2 SYGVKD. V shed 3 bases and J shed 1 base, with 4 bases lying between them. The CDR3 is made up of 13 amino acids.

This clone appeared a few times. The chain recombines TRBV10-1 with TRBJ2-1; D call uncertain. There are 14 residues in the CDR3. Germline CDR1 is WNHNN and CDR2 is SYGVQD (reference sequence). Trimming cost V 0 bases and J 3 bases, with 6 bases left between them. CDR3 bases: TGCGCCAGCAGTGAGTCGGGCAGCTACAATGAGCAGTTCTTC. The encoded protein is CASSESGSYNEQFF.

The chain employs TRBV27 and TRBJ1-2; D unclear. The CDR3 loop spans 13 amino acids. Per the germline V gene, CDR1 is MNHEY and CDR2 is SMNVEV (reference sequence). The V end was cut by 0 bases, the J end by 4 bases, with 6 bases between. CDR3 coding DNA: TGTGCCAGCAGTTTATCATGGAGCTATGGCTACACCTTC. This sequence encodes CASSLSWSYGYTF.

V gene TRBV5-1 combines with J gene TRBJ1-1, with D hard to call. CDR1 and CDR2 (germline): SGHRS, YFSETQ. The CDR3 runs to 15 residues. V gave up 0 bases and J gave up 0 bases, with 9 bases separating them. The CDR3 coding sequence is TGCGCCAGCAGCTTGGAGCCCCGGGTGAACACTGAAGCTTTCTTT. Translated: CASSLEPRVNTEAFF.

The gene calls are TRBV18 and TRBJ1-1; D gene unclear. Germline V CDR1 and CDR2: KGHSH, LQKENI. V was clipped by 6 bases and J by 1 base, with 12 bases between them. This CDR3 has 14 residues. The CDR3 here is CASSAGGSNTEAFF. The CDR3 region has the DNA TGTGCCAGCTCGGCGGGCGGCTCGAACACTGAAGCTTTCTTT.

This chain connects TRBV18 to TRBJ2-7; possibly TRBD1 for D (6 bases). V lost 3 bases, J lost 2 bases, and 14 bases lay in between. The CDR3 contains 15 residues. CDR1 KGHSH and CDR2 LQKENI come from the germline V gene. This CDR3 reads CASSPTGSLPYEQYF. The DNA of the CDR3 is TGTGCCAGCTCACCCACAGGGTCTCTCCCCTACGAGCAGTACTTC.